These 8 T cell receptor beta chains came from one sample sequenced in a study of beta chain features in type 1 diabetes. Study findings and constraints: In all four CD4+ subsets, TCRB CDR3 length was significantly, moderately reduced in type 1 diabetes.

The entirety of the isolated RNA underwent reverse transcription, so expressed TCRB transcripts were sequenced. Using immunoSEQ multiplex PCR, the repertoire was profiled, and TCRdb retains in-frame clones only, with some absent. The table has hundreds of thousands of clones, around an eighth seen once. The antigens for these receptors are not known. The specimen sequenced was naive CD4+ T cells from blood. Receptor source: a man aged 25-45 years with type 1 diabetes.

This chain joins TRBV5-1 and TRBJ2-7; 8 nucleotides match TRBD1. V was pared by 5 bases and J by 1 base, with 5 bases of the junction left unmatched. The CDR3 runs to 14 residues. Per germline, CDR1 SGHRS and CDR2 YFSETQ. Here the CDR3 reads CASRTGTGSYEQYF. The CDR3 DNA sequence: TGCGCCAGCAGGACCGGGACAGGATCCTACGAGCAGTACTTC. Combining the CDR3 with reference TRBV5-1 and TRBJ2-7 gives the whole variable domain KAGVTQTPRYLIKTRGQQVTLSCSPISGHRSVSWYQQTPGQGLQFLFEYFSETQRNKGNFPGRFSGRQFSNSRSEMNVSTLELGDSALYLCASRTGTGSYEQYFGPGTRLTVT.

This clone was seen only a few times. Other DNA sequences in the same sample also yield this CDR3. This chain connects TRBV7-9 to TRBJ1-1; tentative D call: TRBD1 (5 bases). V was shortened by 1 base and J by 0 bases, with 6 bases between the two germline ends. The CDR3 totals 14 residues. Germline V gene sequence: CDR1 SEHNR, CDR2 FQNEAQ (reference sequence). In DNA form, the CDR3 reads TGTGCCAGCAGCTTAGGACAGATGAACACTGAAGCTTTCTTT. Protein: CASSLGQMNTEAFF.

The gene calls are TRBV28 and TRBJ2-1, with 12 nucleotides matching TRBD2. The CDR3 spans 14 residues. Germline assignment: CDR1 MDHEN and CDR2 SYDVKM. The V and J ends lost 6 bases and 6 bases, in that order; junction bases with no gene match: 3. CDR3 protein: CASRPSGRANEQFF. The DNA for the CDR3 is TGTGCCAGCAGGCCTAGCGGGAGGGCCAATGAGCAGTTCTTC.

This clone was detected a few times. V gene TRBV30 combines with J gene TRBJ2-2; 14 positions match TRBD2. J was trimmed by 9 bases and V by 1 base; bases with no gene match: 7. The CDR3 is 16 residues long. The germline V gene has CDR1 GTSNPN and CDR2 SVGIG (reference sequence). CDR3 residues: CAWSGGTSGSNRELFF. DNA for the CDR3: TGTGCCTGGAGTGGGGGGACTAGCGGGAGTAACAGGGAGCTGTTTTTT.

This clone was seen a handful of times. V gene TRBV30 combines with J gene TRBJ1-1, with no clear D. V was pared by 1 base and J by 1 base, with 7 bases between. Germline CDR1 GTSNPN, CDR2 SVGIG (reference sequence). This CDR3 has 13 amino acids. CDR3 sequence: CAWSGHENTEAFF. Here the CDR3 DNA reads TGTGCCTGGAGTGGACACGAGAACACTGAAGCTTTCTTT.

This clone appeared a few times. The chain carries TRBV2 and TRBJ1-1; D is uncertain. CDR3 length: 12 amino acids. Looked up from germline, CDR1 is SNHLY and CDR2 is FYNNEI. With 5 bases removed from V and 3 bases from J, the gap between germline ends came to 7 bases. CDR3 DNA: TGTGCCAGCAGTCGGAGGGACACTGAAGCTTTCTTT. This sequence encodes CASSRRDTEAFF.

The CDR3 protein is CASSSPGQGRLAEAFF. The CDR3 DNA reads as TGTGCCAGCAGTTCTCCGGGACAGGGGAGGTTAGCTGAAGCTTTCTTT. The chain combines TRBV28 with TRBJ1-1; 10 nucleotides line up with TRBD1. J was trimmed by 6 bases and V by 4 bases; bases with no gene match: 11. Germline V lookup: CDR1 MDHEN, CDR2 SYDVKM. CDR3 size: 16 residues.

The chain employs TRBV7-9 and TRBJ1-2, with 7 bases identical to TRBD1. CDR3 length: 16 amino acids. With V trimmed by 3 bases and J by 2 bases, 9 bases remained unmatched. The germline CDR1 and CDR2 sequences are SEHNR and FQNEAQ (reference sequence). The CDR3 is CASSFTFSGGNYGYTF. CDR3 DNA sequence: TGTGCCAGCAGCTTCACCTTCTCAGGGGGGAACTATGGCTACACCTTC.